The 10 T cell receptor beta chains given below trace back to one sample, sequenced in a study of PD-L1 blockade in urothelial cancer. The time point was: pretreatment peripheral blood. Sequencing used immunoSEQ multiplex PCR; TCRdb keeps in-frame clones, though not all of them. Here the sample spans 85,000 to 90,000 clones, more than 70% being singletons. Here the sequenced sample was PBMCs, taken around atezolizumab (anti-PD-L1) treatment. The receptors come from a man in his fifties or sixties with urothelial cancer.

This chain links TRBV9 with TRBJ2-1; 11 bases align to TRBD2. The CDR3 has 16 residues. Germline V gives CDR1 SGDLS, CDR2 YYNGEE. V was clipped by 0 bases and J by 12 bases; unmatched bases: 11. As DNA, the CDR3 is TGTGCCAGCAGCGTAGGATGGGGGACTAGCGGCCTCCTGCAGTTCTTC. This sequence encodes CASSVGWGTSGLLQFF.

The V gene is TRBV11-3, the J gene TRBJ2-2; D remains unclear. This CDR3 comprises 14 residues. Per germline, CDR1 SGHNT and CDR2 YENEEA. The germline V and J ends were trimmed by 3 bases and 4 bases, with 9 bases remaining between them. CDR3 region: CASSLGRFTGELFF. The CDR3 nucleotides read TGTGCCAGCAGCTTGGGCAGATTCACCGGGGAGCTGTTTTTT.

V is TRBV10-3 and J is TRBJ1-5; 7 bases fit TRBD1. CDR1 is ENHRY, CDR2 SYGVKD, per germline. The CDR3 length is 14 residues. V gave up 2 bases and J gave up 4 bases; unmatched junction bases: 2. In DNA, the CDR3 is TGTGCCATCAGTGAGGGCAGGGGGAATCAGCCCCAGCATTTT. Its translation: CAISEGRGNQPQHF.

The V and J genes are TRBV15 and TRBJ1-5; 7 bases map to TRBD1. CDR1 and CDR2 from the germline V gene are LNHNV and YYDKDF (reference sequence). The CDR3 sequence is 15 residues long. Trimming at V came to 3 bases and at J to 5 bases, leaving 7 bases not matched to a gene. This chain's CDR3 is CATSRETGYYQPQHF. In nucleotides, the CDR3 is TGTGCCACCAGCAGGGAGACAGGGTACTATCAGCCCCAGCATTTT. Using reference TRBV15 and TRBJ1-5 for the parts outside the CDR3, the full variable domain is DAMVIQNPRYQVTQFGKPVTLSCSQTLNHNVMYWYQQKSSQAPKLLFHYYDKDFNNEADTPDNFQSRRPNTSFCFLDIRSPGLGDTAMYLCATSRETGYYQPQHFGDGTRLSIL.

The chain has TRBV7-9 and TRBJ2-5; D is unresolved. Per the germline V gene, CDR1 is SEHNR and CDR2 is FQNEAQ (reference sequence). Trimming removed 4 bases from V and 0 bases from J, with 21 bases in between. The CDR3 has 18 amino acids. The DNA for the CDR3 is TGTGCCAGCAGCTCCCCTTTTAGCAGCGCCCTTTACCAAGAGACCCAGTACTTC. Translation gives CASSSPFSSALYQETQYF.

This chain links TRBV7-3 with TRBJ2-1; 8 bases fit TRBD1. Germline V gene data show CDR1 as SGHTA and CDR2 as FQGTGA. After removal of 4 bases from V and 9 bases from J, the junction contained 8 bases not matched to a gene. The CDR3 totals 14 residues. CDR3 residues: CASSSQGAVSEQFF. In DNA form, the CDR3 reads TGTGCCAGCAGCTCGCAGGGGGCTGTAAGTGAGCAGTTCTTC.

This chain uses TRBV2 with TRBJ2-1; 7 nucleotides match TRBD2. Unmatched junction bases numbered 15, after V lost 1 base and J lost 0 bases. The CDR3 covers 20 residues. The germline gives CDR1 SNHLY, CDR2 FYNNEI. CDR3 in amino acids: CASSEGPSGFRLSSYNEQFF. In nucleotides, the CDR3 is TGTGCCAGCAGTGAAGGTCCTAGCGGTTTCCGATTAAGCTCCTACAATGAGCAGTTCTTC. Full variable domain (remainder filled in from reference TRBV2 and TRBJ2-1): EPEVTQTPSHQVTQMGQEVILRCVPISNHLYFYWYRQILGQKVEFLVSFYNNEISEKSEIFDDQFSVERPDGSNFTLKIRSTKLEDSAMYFCASSEGPSGFRLSSYNEQFFGPGTRLTVL.

The chain links TRBV7-3 to TRBJ2-3; no firm D call. The ends were cut back, 5 bases at V and 4 bases at J, with 10 bases in the middle. The germline gives CDR1 SGHTA, CDR2 FQGTGA. This CDR3 is built from 13 residues. For the CDR3, the DNA is TGTGCCAGCAGCCCGCGGTTCCCAGATACGCAGTATTTT. Protein product: CASSPRFPDTQYF.

The chain joins TRBV4-1 to TRBJ2-6; 13 bases are shared with TRBD2. The CDR3 sequence is 18 residues long. Germline V lookup: CDR1 MGHRA, CDR2 YSYEKL. The trim removed 2 bases at V and 3 bases at J, leaving 4 bases unmatched. The CDR3: CASSQLLAGGGGANVLTF. As DNA, the CDR3 is TGCGCCAGCAGCCAATTACTAGCGGGAGGGGGTGGGGCCAACGTCCTGACTTTC.

The chain combines TRBV7-6 with TRBJ1-5; D is perhaps TRBD1 (6 bases). The CDR3 is made up of 16 amino acids. V lost 5 bases and J lost 7, with 21 bases in between. CDR1 SGHVS and CDR2 FNYEAQ come from the germline V gene. The CDR3 loop is CASSLGTGMGDQPQHF. The CDR3 coding sequence is TGTGCCAGCAGCCTAGGAACAGGGATGGGGGACCAGCCCCAGCATTTT.